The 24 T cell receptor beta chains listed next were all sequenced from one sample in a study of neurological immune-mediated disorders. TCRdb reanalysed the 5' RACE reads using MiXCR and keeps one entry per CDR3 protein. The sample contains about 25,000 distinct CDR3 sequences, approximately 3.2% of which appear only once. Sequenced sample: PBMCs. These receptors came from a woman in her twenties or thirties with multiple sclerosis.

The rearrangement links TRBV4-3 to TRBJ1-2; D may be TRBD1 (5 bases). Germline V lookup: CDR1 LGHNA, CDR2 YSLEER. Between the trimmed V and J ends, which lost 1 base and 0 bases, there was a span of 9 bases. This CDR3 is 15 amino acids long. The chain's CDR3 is CASSQGQKANYGYTF. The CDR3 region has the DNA TGCGCCAGCAGCCAAGGACAGAAAGCTAACTATGGCTACACCTTC.

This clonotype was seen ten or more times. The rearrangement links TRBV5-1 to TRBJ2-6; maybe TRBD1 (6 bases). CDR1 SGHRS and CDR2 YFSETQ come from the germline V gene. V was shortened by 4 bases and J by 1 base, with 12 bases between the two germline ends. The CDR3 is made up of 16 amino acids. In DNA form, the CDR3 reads TGCGCCAGCAGCAAGGGACATTCTTCTGGGGCCAACGTCCTGACTTTC. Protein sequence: CASSKGHSSGANVLTF.

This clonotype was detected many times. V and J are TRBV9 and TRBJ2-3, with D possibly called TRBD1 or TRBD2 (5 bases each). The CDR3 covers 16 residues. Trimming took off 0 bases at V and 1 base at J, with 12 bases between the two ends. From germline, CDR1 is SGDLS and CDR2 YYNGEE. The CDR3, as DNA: TGTGCCAGCAGCGTAGCCCCCGGGACGGGCACAGATACGCAGTATTTT. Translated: CASSVAPGTGTDTQYF.

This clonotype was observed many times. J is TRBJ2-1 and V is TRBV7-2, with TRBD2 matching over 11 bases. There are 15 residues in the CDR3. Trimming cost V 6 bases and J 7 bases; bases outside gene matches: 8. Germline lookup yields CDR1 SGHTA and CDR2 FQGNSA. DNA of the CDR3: TGTGCCAGCAGTCCTACTAGCGGGAGATGGAATGAGCAGTTCTTC. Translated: CASSPTSGRWNEQFF.

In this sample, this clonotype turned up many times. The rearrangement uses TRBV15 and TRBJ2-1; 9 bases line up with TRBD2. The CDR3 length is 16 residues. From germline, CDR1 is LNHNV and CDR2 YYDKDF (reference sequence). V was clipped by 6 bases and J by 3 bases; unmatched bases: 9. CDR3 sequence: CATRAGGPSFYNEQFF. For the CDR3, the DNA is TGTGCCACCAGGGCGGGAGGGCCTTCTTTCTACAATGAGCAGTTCTTC. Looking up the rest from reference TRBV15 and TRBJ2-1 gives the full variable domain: DAMVIQNPRYQVTQFGKPVTLSCSQTLNHNVMYWYQQKSSQAPKLLFHYYDKDFNNEADTPDNFQSRRPNTSFCFLDIRSPGLGDTAMYLCATRAGGPSFYNEQFFGPGTRLTVL.

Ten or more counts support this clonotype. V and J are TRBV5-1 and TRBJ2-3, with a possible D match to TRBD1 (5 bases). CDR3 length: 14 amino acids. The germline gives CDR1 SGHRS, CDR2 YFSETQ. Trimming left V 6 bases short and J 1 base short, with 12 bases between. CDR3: CASKTVTGTDTQYF. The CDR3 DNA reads TGCGCCAGCAAAACGGTGACAGGCACAGATACGCAGTATTTT.

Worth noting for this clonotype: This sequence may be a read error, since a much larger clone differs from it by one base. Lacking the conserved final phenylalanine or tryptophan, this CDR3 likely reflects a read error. This chain's CDR3 is CASTPGGLGAKNIQYC. In DNA form, the CDR3 reads TGTGCCAGCACTCCCGGGGGCCTTGGGGCCAAAAACATTCAGTACTGC. V is TRBV25-1 and J is TRBJ2-4; either TRBD1 or TRBD2 may fit D (6 bases each). This CDR3 contains 16 residues. The germline gives CDR1 MGHDK, CDR2 SYGVNS. Trimming cost V 7 bases and J 1 base, with 17 bases left between them.

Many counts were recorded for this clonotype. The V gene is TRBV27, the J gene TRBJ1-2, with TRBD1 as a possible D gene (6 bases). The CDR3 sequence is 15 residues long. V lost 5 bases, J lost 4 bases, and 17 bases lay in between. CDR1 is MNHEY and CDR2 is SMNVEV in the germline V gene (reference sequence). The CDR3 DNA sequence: TGTGCCAGCAGTCCTCACGCTGACAGGACCTATGGCTACACCTTC. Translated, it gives CASSPHADRTYGYTF.

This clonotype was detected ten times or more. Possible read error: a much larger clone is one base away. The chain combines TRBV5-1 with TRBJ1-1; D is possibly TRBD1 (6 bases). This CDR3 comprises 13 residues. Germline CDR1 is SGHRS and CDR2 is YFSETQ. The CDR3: CASSLTGNSEAFF. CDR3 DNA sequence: TGCGCCAGCAGCTTGACAGGGAACTCTGAAGCTTTCTTT.

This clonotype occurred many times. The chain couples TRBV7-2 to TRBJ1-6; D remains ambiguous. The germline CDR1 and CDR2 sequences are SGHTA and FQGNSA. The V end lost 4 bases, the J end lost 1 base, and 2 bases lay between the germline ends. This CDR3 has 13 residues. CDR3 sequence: CASSSSYNSPLHF. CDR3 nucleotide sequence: TGTGCCAGCAGCTCGTCCTATAATTCACCCCTCCACTTT.

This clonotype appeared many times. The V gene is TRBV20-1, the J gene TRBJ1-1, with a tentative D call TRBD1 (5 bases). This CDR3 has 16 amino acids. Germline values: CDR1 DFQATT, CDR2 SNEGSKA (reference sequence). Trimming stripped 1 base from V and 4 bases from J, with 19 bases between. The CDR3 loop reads CSARGVKRAGGTEAFF. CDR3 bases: TGCAGTGCTAGAGGCGTAAAGAGGGCTGGGGGCACTGAAGCTTTCTTT.

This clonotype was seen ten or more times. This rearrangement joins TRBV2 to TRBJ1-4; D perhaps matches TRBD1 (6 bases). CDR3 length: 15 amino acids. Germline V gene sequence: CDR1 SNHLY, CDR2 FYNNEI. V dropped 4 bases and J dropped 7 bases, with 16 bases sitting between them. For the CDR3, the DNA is TGTGCCAGCAGTGCACAGGGAATAGGTAGTGAAAAACTGTTTTTT. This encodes CASSAQGIGSEKLFF.

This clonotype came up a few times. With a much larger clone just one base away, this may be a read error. The CDR3 spells CASSIGTGGYGYTF. CDR3 bases: TGTGCCAGCAGCATAGGGACGGGAGGCTATGGCTACACCTTC. This chain connects TRBV6-2 or TRBV6-3 to TRBJ1-2, with a weak D call TRBD1 (5 bases). Trimming shortened V by 6 bases and J by 4 bases, and 15 bases separated the two germline ends. The CDR3 is 14 amino acids. Looked up from germline, CDR1 is MNHEY and CDR2 is SVGEGT.

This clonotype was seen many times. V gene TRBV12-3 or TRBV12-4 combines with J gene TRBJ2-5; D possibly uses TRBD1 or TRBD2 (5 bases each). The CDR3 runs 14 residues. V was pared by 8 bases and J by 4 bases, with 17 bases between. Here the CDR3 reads CASSPLGVRETQYF. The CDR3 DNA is TGTGCCAGCTCCCCTTTGGGGGTTCGAGAGACCCAGTACTTC.

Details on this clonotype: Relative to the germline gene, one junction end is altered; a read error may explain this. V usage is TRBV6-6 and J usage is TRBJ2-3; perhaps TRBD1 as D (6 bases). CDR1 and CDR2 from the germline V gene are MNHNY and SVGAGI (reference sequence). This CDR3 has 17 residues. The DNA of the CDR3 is TGTACCAGCAGTTCCCTCACCCGACAGGACCGCACAGATACGCAGTATTTT. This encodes CTSSSLTRQDRTDTQYF.

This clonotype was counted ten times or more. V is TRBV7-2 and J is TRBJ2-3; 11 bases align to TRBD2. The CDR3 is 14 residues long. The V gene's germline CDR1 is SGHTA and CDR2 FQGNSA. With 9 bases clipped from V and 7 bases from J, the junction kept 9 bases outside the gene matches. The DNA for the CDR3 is TGTGCCAGTTCGTTAGCGGGAGGGTCCAATACGCAGTATTTT. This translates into CASSLAGGSNTQYF. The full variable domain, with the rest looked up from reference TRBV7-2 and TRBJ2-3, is GAGVSQSPSNKVTEKGKDVELRCDPISGHTALYWYRQSLGQGLEFLIYFQGNSAPDKSGLPSDRFSAERTGGSVSTLTIQRTQQEDSAVYLCASSLAGGSNTQYFGPGTRLTVL.

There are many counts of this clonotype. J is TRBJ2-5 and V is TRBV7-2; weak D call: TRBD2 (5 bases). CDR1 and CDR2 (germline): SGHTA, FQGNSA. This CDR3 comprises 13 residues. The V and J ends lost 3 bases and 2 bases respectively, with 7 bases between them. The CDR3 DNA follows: TGTGCCAGCAGCTTTAGCGCTCAAGAGACCCAGTACTTC. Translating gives CASSFSAQETQYF.

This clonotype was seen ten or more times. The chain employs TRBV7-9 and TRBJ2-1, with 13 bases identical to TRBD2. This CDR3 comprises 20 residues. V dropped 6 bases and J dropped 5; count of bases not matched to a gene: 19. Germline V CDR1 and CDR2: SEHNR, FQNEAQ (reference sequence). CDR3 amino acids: CASRKPSAVGTSGANNEQFF. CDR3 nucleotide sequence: TGTGCCAGCAGAAAGCCGAGCGCAGTCGGGACTAGCGGGGCCAACAATGAGCAGTTCTTC.

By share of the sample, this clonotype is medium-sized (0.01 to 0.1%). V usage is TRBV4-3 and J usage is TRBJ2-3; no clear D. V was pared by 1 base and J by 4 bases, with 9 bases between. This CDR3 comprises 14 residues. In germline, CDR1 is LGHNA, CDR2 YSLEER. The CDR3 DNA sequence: TGCGCCAGCAGCCAAGGCGCGGTTGCAGATACGCAGTATTTT. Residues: CASSQGAVADTQYF.

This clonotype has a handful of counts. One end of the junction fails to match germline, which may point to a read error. CDR3 nucleotides: TGTGCCAGCTCCTCTCTTACAGACAATCAGCCCCAGAATTTT. This codes for CASSSLTDNQPQNF. The rearrangement uses TRBV18 and TRBJ1-5; D is unclear. Germline V gene data show CDR1 as KGHSH and CDR2 as LQKENI. The CDR3 covers 14 residues.

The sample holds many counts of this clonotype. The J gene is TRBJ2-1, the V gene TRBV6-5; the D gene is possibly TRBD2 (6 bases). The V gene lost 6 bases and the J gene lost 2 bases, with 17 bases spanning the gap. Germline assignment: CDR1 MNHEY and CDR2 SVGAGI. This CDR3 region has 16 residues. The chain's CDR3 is CASRLQGGLTYNEQFF. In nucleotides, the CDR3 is TGTGCCAGCAGGTTGCAGGGAGGCTTAACCTACAATGAGCAGTTCTTC.

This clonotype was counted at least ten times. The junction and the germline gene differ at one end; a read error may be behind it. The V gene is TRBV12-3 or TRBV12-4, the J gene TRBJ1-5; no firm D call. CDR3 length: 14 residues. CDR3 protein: CASSSTDSNQPQNF. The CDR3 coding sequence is TGTGCCAGCAGCTCCACTGATAGCAATCAGCCCCAGAATTTT.

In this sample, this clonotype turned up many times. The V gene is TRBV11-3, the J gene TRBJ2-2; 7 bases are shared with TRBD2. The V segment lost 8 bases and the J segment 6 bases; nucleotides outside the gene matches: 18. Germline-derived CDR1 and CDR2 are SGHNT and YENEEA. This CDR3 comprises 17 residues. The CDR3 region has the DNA TGTGCCAGCCGGCGGGGGAGGGCAGGGAAAGACTCCGGGGAGCTGTTTTTT. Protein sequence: CASRRGRAGKDSGELFF.

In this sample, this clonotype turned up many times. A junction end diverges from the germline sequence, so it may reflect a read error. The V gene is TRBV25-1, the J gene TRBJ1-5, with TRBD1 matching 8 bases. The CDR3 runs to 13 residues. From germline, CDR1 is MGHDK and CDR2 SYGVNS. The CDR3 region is CASRGQGNQPQNF. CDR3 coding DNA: TGTGCCAGCAGAGGACAGGGCAATCAGCCCCAGAATTTT.